Reported below is one T cell receptor beta chain. The antigen is not known. The CDR3 length is 13 residues. V lost 10 bases to trimming and J lost 6 bases, with 18 bases between them. The V gene's germline CDR1 is KGHSH and CDR2 LQKENI. The sample is drawn from a study of cytomegalovirus exposure and HLA in healthy donors. Study-level results: In a later analysis, at a false discovery rate of 0.05, about 17,000 TCR beta sequences matched HLA alleles. In the analysis, some V segments, TRBV6-2 and TRBV6-3 included, were excluded as indistinguishable.

Vbeta (60) and Jbeta (13) primers were used in the PCR. The assay was immunoSEQ multiplex PCR, and TCRdb's table has in-frame clones only and misses some. The profile shows more than 150,000 clones, roughly 80% of them singletons. Sequencing was carried out using PBMCs. This chain joins TRBV18 and TRBJ1-1, with D possibly TRBD1 on 6 matching bases. This TCR was recovered from a man aged 40-49 years in good health and CMV-seropositive. The CDR3 protein is CATMTGVGAEAFF. The CDR3 DNA reads as TGTGCCACTATGACAGGCGTGGGGGCTGAAGCTTTCTTT. The complete variable domain, with remaining parts taken from reference TRBV18 and TRBJ1-1, reads NAGVMQNPRHLVRRRGQEARLRCSPMKGHSHVYWYRQLPEEGLKFMVYLQKENIIDESGMPKERFSAEFPKEGPSILRIQQVVRGDSAAYFCATMTGVGAEAFFGQGTRLTVV.